These 16 T cell receptor beta chains share one sample of origin, sequenced in a study of CD8 T cells in Susac syndrome. Reverse transcription of about 0.45 to 1 ug RNA was carried out with random hexamers. A single record per CDR3 protein comes from TCRdb applying MiXCR to the immunoSEQ multiplex PCR reads. The table shows around 200,000 distinct CDR3 sequences, with 80% to 95% occurring only once. Sequencing was carried out using CD8+ T cells from PBMCs. The origin of the receptors is a human donor with multiple sclerosis.

The J gene is TRBJ2-3, the V gene TRBV27; TRBD1 or TRBD2 may be the D gene (6 bases each). Germline V gene data show CDR1 as MNHEY and CDR2 as SMNVEV (reference sequence). The CDR3 consists of 11 residues. V was trimmed by 8 bases and J by 13 bases, leaving 16 bases between them. For the CDR3, the DNA is TGTGCCAGCCTTTTTGCGGGACAAGAGTATTTT. Encoded protein: CASLFAGQEYF.

The gene calls are TRBV29-1 and TRBJ1-1; D gene unclear. Germline V gene data show CDR1 as SQVTM and CDR2 as ANQGSEA. The V end lost 3 bases, the J end lost 6 bases, and 14 bases lay between the germline ends. The CDR3 covers 13 residues. The CDR3: CSVDGGDGAEAFF. The CDR3 bases are TGCAGCGTTGACGGCGGGGATGGCGCTGAAGCTTTCTTT.

The V and J genes are TRBV3-1 and TRBJ2-7; 10 bases map to TRBD1. Trimming removed 2 bases from V and 1 base from J; junction bases left unmatched: 5. Germline CDR1 LGHDT, CDR2 YNNKEL (reference sequence). The CDR3 covers 16 residues. The CDR3 spells CASSQSRDRGSYEQYF. The CDR3 DNA follows: TGTGCCAGCAGCCAATCCCGGGACAGGGGATCCTACGAGCAGTACTTC.

This chain links TRBV15 with TRBJ2-7, with D maybe TRBD1 (7 bases). Trimming pared 3 bases from V and 5 bases from J, leaving 14 bases between. The CDR3 contains 14 residues. Germline-derived CDR1 and CDR2 are LNHNV and YYDKDF (reference sequence). The CDR3 DNA follows: TGTGCCACCAGCAGTTTCCAGGGGGGCGACGAGCAGTACTTC. Amino acid sequence: CATSSFQGGDEQYF. Full variable domain (missing parts from reference TRBV15 and TRBJ2-7): DAMVIQNPRYQVTQFGKPVTLSCSQTLNHNVMYWYQQKSSQAPKLLFHYYDKDFNNEADTPDNFQSRRPNTSFCFLDIRSPGLGDTAMYLCATSSFQGGDEQYFGPGTRLTVT.

This rearrangement joins TRBV13 to TRBJ2-2; D ambiguous. Germline-derived CDR1 and CDR2 are PRHDT and FYEKMQ (reference sequence). This CDR3 is 15 amino acids long. Trimming took off 3 bases at V and 4 bases at J, with 12 bases between the two ends. The CDR3 DNA follows: TGTGCCAGCAGCTTTAACTACCTGGTCACCGGGGAGCTGTTTTTT. It encodes CASSFNYLVTGELFF.

This rearrangement joins TRBV27 to TRBJ2-7, with a weak D call TRBD1 (5 bases). Trimming removed 3 bases from V and 2 bases from J, with 14 bases in between. The germline V gene encodes CDR1 MNHEY and CDR2 SMNVEV (reference sequence). The CDR3 is 15 amino acids. CDR3: CASSFRQGDPYEQYF. The CDR3 DNA is TGTGCCAGCAGTTTTCGCCAGGGTGACCCCTACGAGCAGTACTTC.

The V and J genes are TRBV30 and TRBJ1-2; a possible D gene is TRBD1 (6 bases). This CDR3 is 15 amino acids long. V was pared by 1 base and J by 8 bases, with 20 bases between. Germline V CDR1 and CDR2: GTSNPN, SVGIG (reference sequence). CDR3 coding DNA: TGTGCCTGGAGTGGCGGCGGGGGCGAATTCAGAGGCTACACCTTC. It codes for CAWSGGGGEFRGYTF.

The V and J genes are TRBV5-4 and TRBJ2-1; no reliable D call. Trimming took 4 bases from V and 5 from J, leaving 13 bases between them. Germline values: CDR1 SGHNT, CDR2 YYREEE (reference sequence). The CDR3 extends over 14 amino acids. CDR3 bases: TGTGCCAGCAGCCCCGGCACAGTGCACAATGAGCAGTTCTTC. Translation: CASSPGTVHNEQFF. The full variable domain, with the rest looked up from reference TRBV5-4 and TRBJ2-1, is ETGVTQSPTHLIKTRGQQVTLRCSSQSGHNTVSWYQQALGQGPQFIFQYYREEENGRGNFPPRFSGLQFPNYSSELNVNALELDDSALYLCASSPGTVHNEQFFGPGTRLTVL.

This rearrangement joins TRBV19 to TRBJ2-2; 10 bases match TRBD1. The CDR3 length is 15 residues. V was pared by 5 bases and J by 7 bases, with 7 bases of the junction left unmatched. Looked up from germline, CDR1 is LNHDA and CDR2 is SQIVND (reference sequence). Written as DNA, the CDR3 is TGTGCCAGTAGTCTGGGGGACAGGGGATTCGGGGAGCTGTTTTTT. The encoded protein is CASSLGDRGFGELFF. The full variable domain, in which reference TRBV19 and TRBJ2-2 provide the parts outside the CDR3, is DGGITQSPKYLFRKEGQNVTLSCEQNLNHDAMYWYRQDPGQGLRLIYYSQIVNDFQKGDIAEGYSVSREKKESFPLTVTSAQKNPTAFYLCASSLGDRGFGELFFGEGSRLTVL.

The chain is built from TRBV2 and TRBJ2-3; D ambiguous. The CDR3 has 13 amino acids. Germline lookup yields CDR1 SNHLY and CDR2 FYNNEI. The germline V and J ends were trimmed by 3 bases and 0 bases, with 4 bases remaining between them. CDR3 bases: TGTGCCAGCAGTGACCTTAGCACAGATACGCAGTATTTT. Protein product: CASSDLSTDTQYF.

The V and J genes are TRBV9 and TRBJ2-7, with D unresolved. The germline gives CDR1 SGDLS, CDR2 YYNGEE. Deletions cut 0 bases from V and 3 bases from J, with 7 bases between. The CDR3 covers 13 residues. CDR3 in amino acids: CASSVGSDYEQYF. DNA for the CDR3: TGTGCCAGCAGCGTAGGTTCAGACTACGAGCAGTACTTC.

The CDR3 reads CASTTSGSYNEQFF. CDR3 nucleotide sequence: TGTGCCAGCACCACTAGCGGGTCCTACAATGAGCAGTTCTTC. The rearrangement links TRBV27 to TRBJ2-1; 9 bases match TRBD2. V shed 7 bases and J 1 base; nucleotides not matched to a gene: 2. CDR3 length: 14 residues. CDR1 is MNHEY, CDR2 SMNVEV, per germline (reference sequence).

This clonotype was observed once. This chain uses TRBV20-1 with TRBJ2-1; 8 bases line up with TRBD2. Germline V gives CDR1 DFQATT, CDR2 SNEGSKA (reference sequence). The CDR3 length is 15 residues. V lost 0 bases to trimming and J lost 5 bases; unmatched junction nucleotides: 6. CDR3 in amino acids: CSARDDGRANNEQFF. The CDR3 nucleotides read TGCAGTGCTAGAGATGACGGGAGGGCAAACAATGAGCAGTTCTTC.

Only a few counts were recorded for this clonotype. The chain links TRBV2 to TRBJ2-7; D is ambiguous. Trimming cost V 0 bases and J 5 bases, with 17 bases left between them. CDR1 is SNHLY, CDR2 FYNNEI, per germline. The CDR3 contains 16 residues. CDR3 protein: CASSEAPRLAYDEQYF. The CDR3 DNA is TGTGCCAGCAGTGAAGCGCCCCGCCTGGCGTATGACGAGCAGTACTTC.

This clonotype showed up just once. V and J are TRBV19 and TRBJ2-7; 9 positions agree with TRBD1. Losses at the gene ends were 5 bases for V and 1 base for J; bases not matched to a gene: 9. This CDR3 spans 16 amino acids. CDR1 and CDR2 (germline): LNHDA, SQIVND (reference sequence). CDR3 residues: CASSLGQGRTSYEQYF. CDR3 bases: TGTGCCAGTAGTCTTGGACAGGGGCGAACTTCCTACGAGCAGTACTTC.

The V and J genes are TRBV30 and TRBJ2-1; D unclear. Germline loops: CDR1 GTSNPN, CDR2 SVGIG (reference sequence). This CDR3 has 14 amino acids. The V gene lost 5 bases and the J gene lost 8 bases, with 19 bases spanning the gap. The CDR3 loop reads CAWGGRSRRHEQFF. In nucleotides, the CDR3 is TGTGCCTGGGGTGGACGCTCGCGGAGACATGAGCAGTTCTTC.